This T cell receptor beta chain was captured by sequencing in a study of T cells in Graves' hyperthyroidism and ophthalmopathy. Across the study: Upon initial diagnosis and before any treatment, peripheral blood was collected. Study conclusions and caveats: Classification by a 13 V-J model distinguished ophthalmopathy from stable hyperthyroidism.

Inclusion characteristics of ophthalmopathy patients comprised a Clinical Activity Score of at least 3, a NOSPECS grade of at least 4, and duration under 3 months. This clonotype was detected many times. The antigen is not known. Amplification targeted TCR beta CDR3 regions from RNA transcripts. A set of HTBI primers served as the primers for a first-round RT-PCR of the TCR CDR3. TCRdb reprocessed the multiplex PCR reads with MiXCR, giving one entry per CDR3 protein. The profile shows around 400,000 distinct CDR3 sequences, roughly 15% of them singletons. The sample was blood. The sequence came from a woman between 55 and 75 years old with Graves' ophthalmopathy.

The CDR3 region is CASSSGQGQPQHF. The CDR3, as DNA: TGTGCCAGCAGTTCAGGGCAAGGCCAGCCCCAGCATTTT. The chain recombines TRBV7-9 with TRBJ1-5, with D maybe TRBD1 (5 bases). The length of the CDR3 is 13 residues. Germline V lookup: CDR1 SEHNR, CDR2 FQNEAQ (reference sequence). Trimming took off 6 bases at V and 7 bases at J, with 13 bases between the two ends.